One T cell receptor beta chain is described in this entry. The antigen is undetermined. The sample originates from a study of cytomegalovirus exposure and HLA in healthy donors. Findings and limits, study-wide: Some segments of the V type, notably TRBV6-2 and TRBV6-3, were excluded as indistinguishable.

V shed 3 bases and J 1 base; nucleotides not matched to a gene: 10. The CDR3 is 19 amino acids. Germline CDR1 and CDR2: LGHNA and YNFKEQ. The primer mix had 60 Vbeta and 13 Jbeta primers. In the original workflow: A follow-up analysis tallied 65 million to 80 million unique TCR beta chains, some 9.9 million shared. Generated by immunoSEQ multiplex PCR, the TCRdb table keeps only in-frame clones and is missing some. D and trimming were read from the DNA, whereas the V and J calls and clone size are those reported in that table. This sample carries about 180,000 clones, just over 75% of them seen once, and the ten largest clones take over 1.1%.

The chain carries TRBV4-2 and TRBJ2-1; 12 positions match TRBD2. The sequenced sample consisted of PBMCs. The TCR was taken from a man between 18 and 29 years old in good health and CMV-seronegative. The CDR3 DNA follows: TGTGCCAGCAGCCAGCAAGGACTAGCGGGAATTTCTTCCTACAATGAGCAGTTCTTC. It translates to CASSQQGLAGISSYNEQFF.